The subject of this entry is one T cell receptor (beta chain). The V gene end was trimmed by 6 bases and the J gene end by 6 bases; junction bases not matched to a gene: 9. The CDR3 sequence is 14 residues long. Germline V gene data show CDR1 as SGHTA and CDR2 as FQGNSA. This record comes from a study of T cell changes during pregnancy in multiple sclerosis. Repertoires were generated with immunoSEQ multiplex PCR, while TCRdb's copy carries only in-frame clones and drops some. The table has 100,000 or so clones, 85% to 95% seen once. The sample in question was peripheral blood, obtained in the first trimester of pregnancy. The V call is TRBV7-2, the J call TRBJ1-2, with 8 bases lining up with TRBD1. The TCR originated in a female donor with multiple sclerosis, enrolled in a pregnancy study. This CDR3 is CASRDRAHTDGYTF. CDR3 DNA sequence: TGTGCCAGCAGGGACAGGGCCCACACAGATGGCTACACCTTC.